Listed below are T cell receptor beta chains from one sample, sequenced in a study of shared clonotypes between healthy human individuals. Measured with immunoSEQ multiplex PCR; TCRdb has only the in-frame clones, and not every one. This repertoire shows around 690,000 clones, around 90% found once; its top ten account for 34%. The sequenced sample consisted of memory CD8+ T cells from PBMCs. The receptors were sampled from a man younger than 30 in good health. Some clones in this sample may be carry-over from other donors' samples. Each CDR3 is given with its conserved first and last residue. The order of the fields is CDR3 protein, CDR3 DNA, V gene, D gene, J gene. D genes are given only for firm matches.

CASSEWTGSNQPQHF | TGCGCCAGCAGTGAGTGGACAGGGAGCAATCAGCCCCAGCATTTT | TRBV5-1 | TRBD1 | TRBJ1-5
CASSLGGREGSPLHF | TGTGCCAGCAGCTTAGGTGGCAGGGAAGGTTCACCCCTCCACTTT | TRBV7-9 | - | TRBJ1-6
CSVESFRGLGIGTGELFF | TGCAGCGTTGAGAGTTTTAGGGGGCTCGGGATTGGCACCGGGGAGCTGTTTTTT | TRBV29-1 | TRBD1 | TRBJ2-2
CASTSSSYEQYF | TGTGCCAGCACCTCGAGCTCCTACGAGCAGTACTTC | TRBV5-4 | - | TRBJ2-7
CASSFTGTGGGYTF | TGTGCCAGCAGTTTCACCGGGACGGGGGGAGGCTACACCTTC | TRBV27 | - | TRBJ1-2
CASSFIQGPYEQYF | TGTGCCAGCAGCTTTATACAGGGGCCCTACGAGCAGTACTTC | TRBV7-9 | TRBD1 | TRBJ2-7
CASTLGRTGANTGELFF | TGTGCCAGCACCCTAGGGAGGACCGGGGCGAACACCGGGGAGCTGTTTTTT | TRBV9 | - | TRBJ2-2
CASSFPPHVALPTGELFF | TGTGCCAGCAGTTTCCCCCCCCATGTCGCGTTACCCACCGGGGAGCTGTTTTTT | TRBV28 | - | TRBJ2-2
CASGLSGSEAFF | TGTGCTAGTGGACTTAGTGGCTCTGAAGCTTTCTTT | TRBV12-5 | - | TRBJ1-1
CASRPEQGTYEQYF | TGTGCCAGCAGACCCGAACAGGGCACCTACGAGCAGTACTTC | TRBV6-5 | - | TRBJ2-7
CASGQGLAFNEQFF | TGTGCCAGTGGACAGGGACTAGCGTTCAATGAGCAGTTCTTC | TRBV19 | TRBD2 | TRBJ2-1
CASSPRGKPYEQYF | TGCGCCAGCAGCCCAAGAGGTAAACCTTACGAGCAGTACTTC | TRBV4-3 | - | TRBJ2-7
CASSLYPGSSYEQYF | TGTGCCAGCAGTTTATATCCAGGGAGCTCCTACGAGCAGTACTTC | TRBV28 | - | TRBJ2-7
CASSGGTSGNKGETQYF | TGCGCCAGCAGTGGGGGGACTAGCGGGAATAAGGGAGAGACCCAGTACTTC | TRBV10-1 | TRBD2 | TRBJ2-5
CASSFPTPLATEAFF | TGTGCCAGCAGCTTTCCGACGCCGCTTGCAACTGAAGCTTTCTTT | TRBV11-2 | - | TRBJ1-1
CASYLDGTDTQYF | TGCGCCAGCTACCTTGACGGCACAGATACGCAGTATTTT | TRBV10-2 | - | TRBJ2-3
CASRVAGQAYNEQFF | TGTGCCAGCAGAGTAGCGGGTCAGGCCTACAATGAGCAGTTCTTC | TRBV6-5 | TRBD2 | TRBJ2-1
CATSRAPMLTRETQYF | TGTGCCACCAGCAGGGCCCCAATGCTCACGAGAGAGACCCAGTACTTC | TRBV15 | - | TRBJ2-5
CASSYSSQGSEAFF | TGTGCCAGCAGTTACTCATCTCAGGGCTCTGAAGCTTTCTTT | TRBV6-5 | - | TRBJ1-1
CASSQEGGTYEQYF | TGCGCCAGCAGCCAAGAGGGGGGGACCTACGAGCAGTACTTC | TRBV4-1 | TRBD2 | TRBJ2-7
CASRPGLSSYNEQFF | TGTGCCAGCAGACCCGGACTCAGCTCCTACAATGAGCAGTTCTTC | TRBV6-5 | - | TRBJ2-1
CASSLAGSSYEQYF | TGTGCCAGCAGCCTCGCAGGGAGCTCCTACGAGCAGTACTTC | TRBV5-6 | - | TRBJ2-7
CASSRVQGDTIYF | TGTGCCAGCAGCCGGGTACAGGGGGACACCATATATTTT | TRBV7-8 | TRBD1 | TRBJ1-3
CASSLGEGVDPNYGYTF | TGTGCCAGCAGCCTCGGTGAGGGAGTCGATCCAAACTATGGCTACACCTTC | TRBV13 | - | TRBJ1-2